This section outlines one TCR beta chain sequence together with its context. Its antigen remains unidentified. This entry is derived from a study of CD8 T cells in ankylosing spondylitis. The length of the CDR3 is 15 residues. Trimming pared 6 bases from V and 3 bases from J, leaving 17 bases between. As the method for making TCR beta libraries, quantitative 5'-RACE with molecular barcodes was used. From the 5' RACE reads, TCRdb called clonotypes with MiXCR, one entry per CDR3 protein. Among about 100,000 distinct CDR3 sequences, around 24% were seen once, and the ten largest hold around an eighth. General study findings and limits: Disease-linked clones reportedly concentrated significantly in matched ankylosing spondylitis synovial fluid. Relatively scarce in peripheral blood, disease-linked clones were CD8+. Apparently characteristic of ankylosing spondylitis blood was a TCR beta motif (roughly eight highly homologous variants).

This sequence was found in a male donor with ankylosing spondylitis. Specimen: synovial fluid, either unsorted or a sorted T cell fraction (not recorded which). The chain uses TRBV12-3 or TRBV12-4 and TRBJ1-2; D is unclear. As DNA, the CDR3 is TGTGCCAGCAGCCCCCGGACGGAACCGGACTATGGCTACACCTTC. Encoded protein: CASSPRTEPDYGYTF.